This TCR beta chain was sequenced for a study of blood T cell repertoires in COVID-19. Turning to the study itself: From T cells, B-cell-depleted T cells, or PBMCs came the material, which was cDNA or gDNA.

This CDR3 contains 16 residues. V lost 1 base to trimming and J lost 0 bases; unmatched junction nucleotides: 4. Germline values: CDR1 LGHDT, CDR2 YNNKEL (reference sequence). Using immunoSEQ multiplex PCR, the repertoire was profiled, and TCRdb retains in-frame clones only, with some absent. The sample has roughly 190,000 clones, around 80% seen once; the top ten hold 2.5% to 3.5%. This chain joins TRBV3-1 (or the pseudogene TRBV3-2) and TRBJ2-7; 9 positions match TRBD2. Sequenced material: peripheral blood. The receptor comes from a man between 45 and 60 years old with active or convalescent COVID-19. The CDR3 region is CASSQGLAASSYEQYF. CDR3 nucleotide sequence: TGTGCCAGCAGCCAAGGACTAGCGGCAAGCTCCTACGAGCAGTACTTC.